This entry lists 21 T cell receptor beta chains sequenced from one sample in a study of T cell responses to AZD1222 COVID-19 vaccine. Here immunoSEQ multiplex PCR was the method, and the copy in TCRdb shows in-frame clones only, minus some. The sample holds around 78,000 clones, 90% seen once. Sequenced material: peripheral blood, taken 28 days after the second AZD1222 dose. The source is an adult who received the AZD1222 COVID-19 vaccine.

This clone was found once. This chain links TRBV4-1 with TRBJ1-5; a possible D gene is TRBD1 (5 bases). Between the trimmed V and J ends, which lost 4 bases and 2 bases, there was a span of 18 bases. Germline assignment: CDR1 MGHRA and CDR2 YSYEKL. This CDR3 contains 17 residues. Here the CDR3 DNA reads TGCGCCAGCAGCCCGGTCGGGAGGGGCGCTGGCAATCAGCCCCAGCATTTT. It is translated as CASSPVGRGAGNQPQHF.

In DNA, the CDR3 is TGTGCCAGTAGTATAGAAACAGGCTCTGGAAACACCATATATTTT. Translating gives CASSIETGSGNTIYF. The J gene is TRBJ1-3, the V gene TRBV19; TRBD1 is a possible D gene (5 bases). Germline V gene sequence: CDR1 LNHDA, CDR2 SQIVND (reference sequence). This CDR3 contains 15 residues. V lost 0 bases and J 0 bases, leaving 6 bases between the germline ends. The full variable domain, rest sourced from reference TRBV19 and TRBJ1-3, is DGGITQSPKYLFRKEGQNVTLSCEQNLNHDAMYWYRQDPGQGLRLIYYSQIVNDFQKGDIAEGYSVSREKKESFPLTVTSAQKNPTAFYLCASSIETGSGNTIYFGEGSWLTVV.

The chain recombines TRBV5-1 with TRBJ2-7; D gene unclear. Germline V lookup: CDR1 SGHRS, CDR2 YFSETQ. The CDR3 spans 13 residues. Trimming took 4 bases from V and 6 from J, leaving 14 bases between them. The CDR3 nucleotides are TGCGCCAGCAGCCTGGACCTTAGTGGCGAGCAGTACTTC. Its protein is CASSLDLSGEQYF.

The chain joins TRBV7-8 to TRBJ2-1; possibly TRBD1 for D (7 bases). The germline V and J ends were trimmed by 4 bases and 2 bases, with 12 bases remaining between them. The CDR3 is made up of 15 amino acids. CDR1 and CDR2 from the germline V gene are SGHVS and FQNEAQ. This CDR3 reads CASSSQGGAYNEQFF. The CDR3 coding sequence is TGTGCCAGCAGCTCGCAGGGGGGAGCCTACAATGAGCAGTTCTTC.

The chain employs TRBV7-9 and TRBJ2-1, with TRBD1 identical over 11 bases. This CDR3 is 17 amino acids long. Germline-derived CDR1 and CDR2 are SEHNR and FQNEAQ (reference sequence). J lost 4 bases, V lost 1 base, and 6 bases had no gene match. The CDR3 DNA reads as TGTGCCAGCAGCTTAGAACTGGGGACAGGGGGGTACAATGAGCAGTTCTTC. Its protein product is CASSLELGTGGYNEQFF.

V and J are TRBV10-3 and TRBJ1-5; D unresolved. The V and J ends lost 3 bases and 7 bases respectively, with 13 bases between them. This CDR3 contains 14 residues. Germline-derived CDR1 and CDR2 are ENHRY and SYGVKD. DNA for the CDR3: TGTGCCATCAGTGAAAACGGAAGACGACAGCCCCAGCATTTT. The encoded protein is CAISENGRRQPQHF.

The CDR3 region is CASSEETGYTF. The CDR3 DNA sequence: TGTGCCAGCAGTGAGGAGACTGGCTACACCTTC. The chain uses TRBV6-1 and TRBJ1-2; D ambiguous. Trimming took off 3 bases at V and 7 bases at J, with 6 bases between the two ends. The CDR3 runs to 11 residues. The germline V gene encodes CDR1 MNHNS and CDR2 SASEGT.

The CDR3 here is CASSEVPGDGAFF. The CDR3 DNA reads as TGTGCCAGCAGCGAGGTCCCAGGGGACGGAGCTTTCTTT. The V gene is TRBV9, the J gene TRBJ1-1; TRBD1 is a possible D gene (6 bases). CDR3 length: 13 amino acids. Germline V gene lookup returns CDR1 SGDLS and CDR2 YYNGEE. V dropped 3 bases and J dropped 10 bases, with 16 bases sitting between them.

The V call is TRBV11-3, the J call TRBJ2-3; D is uncertain. This CDR3 is built from 12 residues. The germline CDR1 and CDR2 sequences are SGHNT and YENEEA. Between the trimmed V and J ends, which lost 4 bases and 6 bases, there was a span of 8 bases. CDR3 amino acids: CASSSGSDTQYF. The CDR3 coding sequence is TGTGCCAGCAGCTCTGGCTCGGATACGCAGTATTTT.

The genes are TRBV12-3 or TRBV12-4 and TRBJ2-7, with 8 bases matching TRBD1. The CDR3 has 12 residues. V lost 6 bases and J lost 5; bases outside the gene matches: 3. The CDR3: CASSAGQDEQYF. The CDR3 DNA is TGTGCCAGCAGCGCGGGACAGGACGAGCAGTACTTC.

The chain joins TRBV5-4 to TRBJ1-1, with 8 nucleotides matching TRBD1. CDR1 and CDR2 (germline): SGHNT, YYREEE (reference sequence). The CDR3 totals 13 residues. The trim removed 3 bases at V and 13 bases at J, leaving 11 bases unmatched. CDR3: CASSSDTSTGVFF. CDR3 DNA: TGTGCCAGCAGCTCTGACACCTCGACAGGGGTTTTCTTT.

The V and J genes are TRBV18 and TRBJ2-2, with TRBD1 matching 9 bases. The CDR3 extends over 18 amino acids. Trimming removed 6 bases from V and 0 bases from J; junction bases left unmatched: 11. Germline V gene data show CDR1 as KGHSH and CDR2 as LQKENI. Here the CDR3 DNA reads TGTGCCAGCTCCCGAGCCGGGACAGGGAGGGCGAACACCGGGGAGCTGTTTTTT. It encodes CASSRAGTGRANTGELFF.

The chain carries TRBV7-3 and TRBJ2-1, with 10 bases identical to TRBD2. J lost 6 bases, V lost 4 bases, and 0 bases had no gene match. Germline lookup yields CDR1 SGHTA and CDR2 FQGTGA. CDR3 length equals 13 residues. CDR3: CASSSSGSNEQFF. In nucleotides, the CDR3 is TGTGCCAGCAGCTCTAGCGGGAGCAATGAGCAGTTCTTC. Supplemented by reference TRBV7-3 and TRBJ2-1, the full variable domain reads GAGVSQTPSNKVTEKGKYVELRCDPISGHTALYWYRQSLGQGPEFLIYFQGTGAADDSGLPNDRFFAVRPEGSVSTLKIQRTERGDSAVYLCASSSSGSNEQFFGPGTRLTVL.

The chain employs TRBV9 and TRBJ1-2; no clear D. From germline, CDR1 is SGDLS and CDR2 YYNGEE. The CDR3 is 15 residues long. V lost 3 bases, J lost 2 bases, and 14 bases lay in between. CDR3 sequence reads: CASSASREANYGYTF. CDR3 nucleotides: TGTGCCAGCAGCGCATCCCGGGAGGCCAACTATGGCTACACCTTC.

The J gene is TRBJ2-7, the V gene TRBV7-8; 8 nucleotides match TRBD1. V gave up 4 bases and J gave up 5 bases; unmatched junction bases: 7. Germline CDR1 reads SGHVS; CDR2 reads FQNEAQ. CDR3 length: 14 residues. The CDR3 region has the DNA TGTGCCAGCAGCTCTCAGGGGGCCGGGAACGAGCAGTACTTC. Translating it yields CASSSQGAGNEQYF. Drawing the rest from reference TRBV7-8 and TRBJ2-7, the complete variable domain is GAGVSQSPRYKVAKRGQDVALRCDPISGHVSLFWYQQALGQGPEFLTYFQNEAQLDKSGLPSDRFFAERPEGSVSTLKIQRTQQEDSAVYLCASSSQGAGNEQYFGPGTRLTVT.

The chain is built from TRBV3-1 (or the pseudogene TRBV3-2) and TRBJ1-2; 7 nucleotides match TRBD1. This CDR3 has 15 amino acids. V lost 6 bases and J lost 1; bases outside the gene matches: 8. CDR1 is LGHDT, CDR2 YNNKEL, per germline (reference sequence). The DNA for the CDR3 is TGTGCCAGCAGTCCTCTGGCAGGGGGTAACTATGGCTACACCTTC. Translation gives CASSPLAGGNYGYTF.

The chain has TRBV4-1 and TRBJ1-4; D may be TRBD1 (5 bases). The CDR3 has 17 amino acids. CDR1 is MGHRA, CDR2 YSYEKL, per germline. V was clipped by 0 bases and J by 0 bases, with 11 bases between them. The CDR3 nucleotides are TGCGCCAGCAGCCAAGACGTTCGACAGTCAACTAATGAAAAACTGTTTTTT. Residues: CASSQDVRQSTNEKLFF.

The chain is built from TRBV6-2 or TRBV6-3 and TRBJ1-1; D ambiguous. Germline assignment: CDR1 MNHEY and CDR2 SVGEGT. V was clipped by 4 bases and J by 0 bases, with 6 bases between them. The length of the CDR3 is 13 residues. CDR3 bases: TGTGCCAGCAGTTTGGGAGTGAACACTGAAGCTTTCTTT. Translating gives CASSLGVNTEAFF.

The rearrangement joins TRBV15 to TRBJ1-1, with D uncertain. Looked up from germline, CDR1 is LNHNV and CDR2 is YYDKDF (reference sequence). Trimming stripped 4 bases from V and 6 bases from J, with 9 bases between. The CDR3 spans 12 residues. The CDR3 DNA follows: TGTGCCACCAGCAAGGGTTGGTCTGAAGCTTTCTTT. Translated, it gives CATSKGWSEAFF.

CDR3: CAWSVGRTALQPTEQFF. DNA of the CDR3: TGTGCCTGGAGTGTAGGAAGGACAGCTTTGCAACCAACTGAGCAGTTCTTC. V and J are TRBV30 and TRBJ2-1; D might be TRBD1 (6 bases). The V gene lost 0 bases and the J gene lost 9 bases, with 24 bases spanning the gap. Germline CDR1 reads GTSNPN; CDR2 reads SVGIG (reference sequence). This CDR3 has 17 residues.

A single count supports this clone. V gene TRBV19 combines with J gene TRBJ1-6, with unresolved D. The CDR3 is made up of 14 amino acids. Trimming shortened V by 2 bases and J by 10 bases, and 12 bases separated the two germline ends. Germline V CDR1 and CDR2: LNHDA, SQIVND (reference sequence). Written as DNA, the CDR3 is TGTGCCAGTAGTATACAGTTGTCCGAATCACCCCTCCACTTT. Translating it yields CASSIQLSESPLHF. Supplemented by reference TRBV19 and TRBJ1-6, the full variable domain reads DGGITQSPKYLFRKEGQNVTLSCEQNLNHDAMYWYRQDPGQGLRLIYYSQIVNDFQKGDIAEGYSVSREKKESFPLTVTSAQKNPTAFYLCASSIQLSESPLHFGNGTRLTVT.